Listed below are T cell receptor beta chains from one sample, sequenced in a study of T cell responses to AZD1222 COVID-19 vaccine. TCRdb keeps only in-frame clones here, not all; method: immunoSEQ multiplex PCR. The sample shows 90,000 to 150,000 clones, about 87% of them seen only once. Sequenced here: peripheral blood, sampled on day 0 of AZD1222 vaccination. These receptors all come from an adult in good health. Each CDR3 is given with its conserved first and last residue. Fields, in order: J gene, D gene, clone size, V gene, CDR3 protein, CDR3 DNA. The D gene is left open where the match is weak. Clone size is not always given. Where it is, it says once, few, many or a class for expanded clones.

j_call: TRBJ2-7
d_call: NA
clone_size: NA
v_call: TRBV18
cdr3_aa: CASSSSSDSSYEQYF
cdr3_nt: TGTGCCAGCTCATCCTCCTCCGACAGCTCCTACGAGCAGTACTTC

j_call: TRBJ1-3
d_call: NA
clone_size: NA
v_call: TRBV29-1
cdr3_aa: CSAGAAGNTIYF
cdr3_nt: TGCAGCGCCGGGGCGGCTGGAAACACCATATATTTT

j_call: TRBJ2-6
d_call: NA
clone_size: NA
v_call: TRBV7-2
cdr3_aa: CASSLGPSGANVLTF
cdr3_nt: TGTGCCAGCAGCTTAGGGCCCTCTGGGGCCAACGTCCTGACTTTC

j_call: TRBJ2-2
d_call: NA
clone_size: NA
v_call: TRBV3-1/TRBV3-2
cdr3_aa: CASKDTGELFF
cdr3_nt: TGTGCCAGCAAGGACACCGGGGAGCTGTTTTTT

j_call: TRBJ2-1
d_call: NA
clone_size: once
v_call: TRBV6-2/TRBV6-3
cdr3_aa: CASSVELGVFF
cdr3_nt: TGTGCCAGCAGTGTCGAGTTAGGGGTGTTCTTC

j_call: TRBJ1-1
d_call: TRBD1
clone_size: NA
v_call: TRBV2
cdr3_aa: CASSETGQGAEAFF
cdr3_nt: TGTGCCAGCAGTGAGACTGGACAGGGGGCTGAAGCTTTCTTT

j_call: TRBJ1-3
d_call: TRBD1
clone_size: NA
v_call: TRBV15
cdr3_aa: CATSRVDRGNTIYF
cdr3_nt: TGTGCCACCAGCAGGGTGGACAGGGGAAACACCATATATTTT

j_call: TRBJ2-7
d_call: TRBD1
clone_size: NA
v_call: TRBV24-1
cdr3_aa: CATSDSSDRAQYF
cdr3_nt: TGTGCCACCAGTGATTCGTCGGACAGGGCACAGTACTTC

j_call: TRBJ2-6
d_call: NA
clone_size: NA
v_call: TRBV21-1
cdr3_aa: CASAKEGGRTSVLTF
cdr3_nt: TGTGCCAGCGCCAAGGAAGGCGGACGGACCTCGGTCCTGACTTTC

j_call: TRBJ1-1
d_call: NA
clone_size: NA
v_call: TRBV29-1
cdr3_aa: CSVLTVGTEAFF
cdr3_nt: TGCAGCGTTCTCACGGTGGGAACTGAAGCTTTCTTT

j_call: TRBJ2-7
d_call: NA
clone_size: NA
v_call: TRBV12-3/TRBV12-4
cdr3_aa: CASTRMGGLEQYF
cdr3_nt: TGTGCCAGCACTCGAATGGGGGGGCTAGAGCAGTACTTC

j_call: TRBJ1-6
d_call: NA
clone_size: NA
v_call: TRBV3-1/TRBV3-2
cdr3_aa: CASSPSLTGFHSPLHF
cdr3_nt: TGTGCCAGCAGCCCTTCTCTTACAGGATTCCATTCACCCCTCCACTTT

j_call: TRBJ1-6
d_call: NA
clone_size: NA
v_call: TRBV3-1/TRBV3-2
cdr3_aa: CASSQDPAGSNSPLHF
cdr3_nt: TGTGCCAGCAGCCAAGATCCCGCAGGGTCGAATTCACCCCTCCACTTT

j_call: TRBJ2-3
d_call: NA
clone_size: NA
v_call: TRBV4-3
cdr3_aa: CASSQDYGLGGRGTDTQYF
cdr3_nt: TGCGCCAGCAGCCAAGATTATGGCCTCGGGGGGCGGGGCACAGATACGCAGTATTTT

j_call: TRBJ2-1
d_call: NA
clone_size: NA
v_call: TRBV7-9
cdr3_aa: CASSHWTENNEQFF
cdr3_nt: TGTGCCAGCAGTCATTGGACAGAGAACAATGAGCAGTTCTTC

j_call: TRBJ1-5
d_call: NA
clone_size: NA
v_call: TRBV6-2/TRBV6-3
cdr3_aa: CASSLSSNQPQHF
cdr3_nt: TGTGCCAGCAGTTTGAGCAGCAATCAGCCCCAGCATTTT

j_call: TRBJ1-5
d_call: NA
clone_size: once
v_call: TRBV10-3
cdr3_aa: CATSLGNQPQHF
cdr3_nt: TGTGCCACCTCCCTGGGCAATCAGCCCCAGCATTTT

j_call: TRBJ2-7
d_call: TRBD2
clone_size: once
v_call: TRBV27
cdr3_aa: CASKISGGATEQYF
cdr3_nt: TGTGCCAGCAAAATTAGCGGGGGGGCGACCGAGCAGTACTTC

j_call: TRBJ2-3
d_call: TRBD1
clone_size: few
v_call: TRBV20-1
cdr3_aa: CSATRQGTQYF
cdr3_nt: TGCAGTGCTACAAGACAGGGTACGCAGTATTTT

j_call: TRBJ2-1
d_call: NA
clone_size: few
v_call: TRBV11-2
cdr3_aa: CASSLQGNEQFF
cdr3_nt: TGTGCCAGCAGCTTACAGGGGAATGAGCAGTTCTTC

j_call: TRBJ2-5
d_call: NA
clone_size: NA
v_call: TRBV5-1
cdr3_aa: CASSPEGPPQETQYF
cdr3_nt: TGCGCCAGCAGCCCCGAGGGACCGCCCCAAGAGACCCAGTACTTC

j_call: TRBJ2-1
d_call: NA
clone_size: few
v_call: TRBV7-9
cdr3_aa: CASSSPGTGNEQFF
cdr3_nt: TGTGCCAGCAGCTCACCCGGGACCGGCAATGAGCAGTTCTTC

j_call: TRBJ1-5
d_call: NA
clone_size: NA
v_call: TRBV7-8
cdr3_aa: CASSLVGGHYNQPQHF
cdr3_nt: TGTGCCAGCAGCTTAGTGGGGGGACATTACAATCAGCCCCAGCATTTT

j_call: TRBJ1-1
d_call: TRBD1
clone_size: NA
v_call: TRBV7-8
cdr3_aa: CASRGTGVSTEAFF
cdr3_nt: TGTGCCAGCAGGGGGACAGGGGTAAGCACTGAAGCTTTCTTT

j_call: TRBJ2-5
d_call: TRBD2
clone_size: NA
v_call: TRBV7-2
cdr3_aa: CASSLAREGQTQYF
cdr3_nt: TGTGCCAGCAGCTTAGCGCGGGAGGGTCAGACCCAGTACTTC

j_call: TRBJ2-2
d_call: NA
clone_size: medium-sized
v_call: TRBV7-9
cdr3_aa: CASSLVSGAGELFF
cdr3_nt: TGTGCCAGCAGCTTAGTCTCTGGGGCCGGGGAGCTGTTTTTT

j_call: TRBJ1-5
d_call: NA
clone_size: NA
v_call: TRBV4-1
cdr3_aa: CASSQLTASSQPQHF
cdr3_nt: TGCGCCAGCAGCCAGCTGACAGCCTCGTCACAGCCCCAGCATTTT

j_call: TRBJ2-7
d_call: NA
clone_size: NA
v_call: TRBV6-2/TRBV6-3
cdr3_aa: CASSWEGAHEQYF
cdr3_nt: TGTGCCAGCAGTTGGGAGGGGGCCCACGAGCAGTACTTC

j_call: TRBJ2-5
d_call: TRBD2
clone_size: NA
v_call: TRBV7-2
cdr3_aa: CASTSSGGLETQYF
cdr3_nt: TGTGCCAGCACCTCTAGCGGGGGGTTGGAGACCCAGTACTTC

j_call: TRBJ1-3
d_call: NA
clone_size: NA
v_call: TRBV5-8
cdr3_aa: CASSLRDINSGNTIYF
cdr3_nt: TGTGCCAGCAGCTTGCGGGATATAAACTCTGGAAACACCATATATTTT

j_call: TRBJ2-3
d_call: NA
clone_size: NA
v_call: TRBV4-3
cdr3_aa: CASSPRTGFGSSTDTQYF
cdr3_nt: TGCGCCAGCAGCCCGAGAACAGGTTTCGGGTCTAGCACAGATACGCAGTATTTT

j_call: TRBJ1-1
d_call: NA
clone_size: NA
v_call: TRBV6-1
cdr3_aa: CASSEAMAGIIVGLNTEAFF
cdr3_nt: TGTGCCAGCAGTGAAGCCATGGCAGGGATAATAGTCGGCTTGAACACTGAAGCTTTCTTT

j_call: TRBJ1-6
d_call: NA
clone_size: NA
v_call: TRBV28
cdr3_aa: CASRIGGGSYNSPLHF
cdr3_nt: TGTGCCAGCAGAATAGGAGGGGGCTCCTATAATTCACCCCTCCACTTT

j_call: TRBJ2-2
d_call: NA
clone_size: NA
v_call: TRBV12-3/TRBV12-4
cdr3_aa: CASTGGAGELFF
cdr3_nt: TGTGCCAGCACTGGTGGCGCCGGGGAGCTGTTTTTT

j_call: TRBJ1-4
d_call: TRBD1
clone_size: NA
v_call: TRBV6-5
cdr3_aa: CASSPRDRNEKLFF
cdr3_nt: TGTGCCAGCAGCCCCCGGGACAGGAATGAAAAACTGTTTTTT

j_call: TRBJ1-1
d_call: NA
clone_size: NA
v_call: TRBV2
cdr3_aa: CASTGQMNTEAFF
cdr3_nt: TGTGCCAGCACTGGACAGATGAACACTGAAGCTTTCTTT

j_call: TRBJ1-3
d_call: NA
clone_size: NA
v_call: TRBV28
cdr3_aa: CASSSVLSLSGNTIYF
cdr3_nt: TGTGCCAGCAGTTCCGTTCTGAGTCTATCAGGAAACACCATATATTTT

j_call: TRBJ1-1
d_call: TRBD1
clone_size: NA
v_call: TRBV6-6
cdr3_aa: CASSQGVWAFF
cdr3_nt: TGTGCCAGCAGCCAGGGGGTCTGGGCTTTCTTT

j_call: TRBJ1-2
d_call: NA
clone_size: NA
v_call: TRBV16
cdr3_aa: CASSQRDGPYGYTF
cdr3_nt: TGTGCCAGCAGCCAGCGGGACGGCCCCTATGGCTACACCTTC

j_call: TRBJ2-1
d_call: TRBD2
clone_size: NA
v_call: TRBV7-9
cdr3_aa: CASSYSGGAVNEQFF
cdr3_nt: TGTGCCAGCAGCTACAGCGGGGGGGCTGTGAATGAGCAGTTCTTC

j_call: TRBJ2-7
d_call: NA
clone_size: once
v_call: TRBV27
cdr3_aa: CASSLSGPAREQYF
cdr3_nt: TGTGCCAGCAGTTTATCGGGCCCAGCTAGGGAGCAGTACTTC

j_call: TRBJ2-2
d_call: TRBD1
clone_size: NA
v_call: TRBV7-6
cdr3_aa: CASSRGTVAGELFF
cdr3_nt: TGTGCCAGCAGCCGAGGGACAGTAGCCGGGGAGCTGTTTTTT